Following are 8 T cell receptor beta chains from one sample sequenced in a study of Graves' ophthalmopathy and Graves' hyperthyroidism. Amplified material comprised TCR beta CDR3 regions derived from RNA transcripts. RT-PCR in the first round used HTBI primers; a second-round multiplex PCR followed. One entry per CDR3 protein results from TCRdb running MiXCR on the multiplex PCR reads. This repertoire shows 350,000 or so distinct CDR3 sequences, 15% to 20% found once; its top ten account for around an eighth. Sequenced material: peripheral blood. The receptors shown here come from an adult man with Graves' ophthalmopathy.

The chain links TRBV3-2 to TRBJ2-7; TRBD2 was called by the table and not checked on the DNA. TRBV3-2 is a pseudogene locus. CDR3 length equals 22 residues. In nucleotides, the CDR3 is TGTGCCAGCAGCCTCCGCCGGGAAATTAACCCCGCGGGCGGGAGGGCCGCGTACGAGCAGTACTTC. Protein: CASSLRREINPAGGRAAYEQYF.

The chain has TRBV12-3 or TRBV12-4 and TRBJ1-1; the D is unclear. This CDR3 spans 14 amino acids. Trimming removed 4 bases from V and 5 bases from J, with 14 bases in between. The CDR3 loop is CASSYPAGRTEAFF. In nucleotides, the CDR3 is TGTGCCAGCAGTTACCCCGCCGGGAGAACTGAAGCTTTCTTT.

The table lists this clonotype with many counts. The chain combines TRBV10-3 with TRBJ1-1; D not certain. The CDR3 spans 13 residues. Deletions cut 7 bases from V and 4 bases from J, with 13 bases between. Per germline, CDR1 ENHRY and CDR2 SYGVKD. The CDR3 loop reads CAIKGGGVTEAFF. Here the CDR3 DNA reads TGTGCCATCAAAGGAGGTGGTGTCACTGAAGCTTTCTTT.

This clonotype was counted ten times or more. Relative to the germline gene, one junction end is altered; a read error may explain this. The J gene is TRBJ2-7, the V gene TRBV7-9; TRBD1 aligns across 11 bases. This CDR3 region has 12 residues. Germline V gives CDR1 SEHNR, CDR2 FQNEAQ (reference sequence). The CDR3, as DNA: TGTGCCAGCAGCTTATACGGGACAGGGGGTCACTTC. Its translation is CASSLYGTGGHF.

This clonotype was recorded many times. This rearrangement joins TRBV28 to TRBJ2-4, with TRBD1 as a possible D gene (5 bases). CDR3 length: 15 amino acids. V was trimmed by 8 bases and J by 1 base, leaving 15 bases between them. The V gene's germline CDR1 is MDHEN and CDR2 SYDVKM. This CDR3 reads CASQGVGAAKNIQYF. DNA of the CDR3: TGTGCCAGCCAGGGTGTAGGGGCGGCCAAAAACATTCAGTACTTC.

This clonotype appeared many times. The rearrangement links TRBV11-2 to TRBJ2-7; unclear D gene. There are 14 residues in the CDR3. Germline V gene sequence: CDR1 SGHAT, CDR2 FQNNGV. Trimming shortened V by 3 bases and J by 4 bases, and 13 bases separated the two germline ends. This chain's CDR3 is CASSFSKALYEQYF. The CDR3 nucleotides read TGTGCCAGCAGCTTTTCCAAAGCTTTATACGAGCAGTACTTC.

This clonotype was counted many times. For the CDR3, the DNA is TGTGCCAGCAGCCGAACGTCCAGGGCCGGCGAGCAGTACTTC. Protein sequence: CASSRTSRAGEQYF. The gene calls are TRBV2 and TRBJ2-7, with D perhaps matching TRBD1 (5 bases). Per germline, CDR1 SNHLY and CDR2 FYNNEI. Trimming took 6 bases from V and 6 from J, leaving 18 bases between them. There are 14 residues in the CDR3.

This clonotype occurred many times. The chain combines TRBV11-2 with TRBJ1-1; the D gene is possibly TRBD1 (5 bases). V was pared by 3 bases and J by 4 bases, with 15 bases between. Per the germline V gene, CDR1 is SGHAT and CDR2 is FQNNGV. This CDR3 is 15 amino acids long. The chain's CDR3 is CASSFGGGGGTEAFF. In nucleotides, the CDR3 is TGTGCCAGCAGCTTCGGTGGTGGGGGTGGCACTGAAGCTTTCTTT.